Sequencing of this T cell receptor beta chain was carried out in a study of cytomegalovirus exposure and HLA in healthy donors. Study observations and caveats: Later analysis reportedly placed an Asian-associated ancestry cluster below the roughly 670-donor mean in N-insertions. DRB1 showed the most TCR associations and HLA-C the fewest in a later analysis, as rates varied by HLA locus.

The CDR3 has 14 residues. Germline CDR1 SNHLY, CDR2 FYNNEI. Trimming cost V 7 bases and J 5 bases; bases outside gene matches: 8. The PCR ran on 60 Vbeta and 13 Jbeta primers. The repertoire was sequenced with immunoSEQ multiplex PCR; TCRdb's copy has only in-frame clones and lacks some. This sample has roughly 180,000 clones, with around four fifths found just once. Remarks on this clone: Its target is not known.

Input material: PBMCs. This chain joins TRBV2 and TRBJ2-5; 9 bases align to TRBD2. This TCR came from a woman aged 60-75 years in good health and CMV-seropositive. The chain's CDR3 is CASISSGGQETQYF. As DNA, the CDR3 is TGTGCCAGCATATCGAGCGGGGGGCAGGAGACCCAGTACTTC.